In this sample, the clone carrying this TCR beta chain turned up a few times. Antigen: not known. The data belong to a study of T cells after yellow fever vaccination. Study observations and caveats: A large majority of primary-vaccination clones showed up again after the booster (96% CD4, 85% to 90% CD8).

TCRdb fed the 5' RACE reads into MiXCR, producing one record per CDR3 protein. The sample consists of 120,000 or so distinct CDR3 sequences, approximately 16% of them appearing once. Germline CDR1 MNHEY, CDR2 SVGEGT. There are 12 residues in the CDR3. The V and J ends lost 2 bases and 15 bases respectively, with 14 bases between them. The sequence derives from a young man who received the YFV17D yellow fever vaccine. This chain uses TRBV6-2 or TRBV6-3 with TRBJ2-1; D is ambiguous. The sample was CD8+ T cells sorted from PBMCs, taken 5 days after the yellow fever booster vaccination. CDR3 loop: CASSYLTDLPFF. CDR3 in DNA: TGTGCCAGCAGTTACCTAACCGACCTCCCGTTCTTC.